Each of the 13 T cell receptor beta chains below was sequenced from the same sample in a study of early T cells in non-severe SARS-CoV-2 infection. TCRdb itself ran the 5' RACE reads through MiXCR, one entry per CDR3 protein. The sample lists 75,000 or so distinct CDR3 sequences; 12% were seen once. Sequencing was performed on whole blood. Receptors originate from an adult who was a healthcare worker with PCR-confirmed SARS-CoV-2 infection or an uninfected control (not recorded which).

The V and J genes are TRBV6-1 and TRBJ1-1; D unclear. This CDR3 region has 11 residues. The V end lost 3 bases, the J end lost 3 bases, and 2 bases lay between the germline ends. CDR1 MNHNS and CDR2 SASEGT come from the germline V gene. The CDR3 coding sequence is TGTGCCAGCAGTGATTACACTGAAGCTTTCTTT. Its protein is CASSDYTEAFF.

The V and J genes are TRBV29-1 and TRBJ2-5; 8 positions agree with TRBD1. This CDR3 spans 12 amino acids. Germline CDR1 is SQVTM and CDR2 is ANQGSEA. V shed 6 bases, J shed 4 bases, and the junction held 4 bases outside the gene matches. The CDR3 reads CSVTGARETQYF. For the CDR3, the DNA is TGCAGCGTGACAGGGGCGCGAGAGACCCAGTACTTC.

V and J are TRBV12-3 or TRBV12-4 and TRBJ2-5; D remains unclear. V was clipped by 4 bases and J by 5 bases, with 11 bases between them. CDR3 length: 13 residues. The CDR3 sequence: CASSWGLLETQYF. The DNA for the CDR3 is TGTGCCAGCAGTTGGGGTCTCCTGGAGACCCAGTACTTC.

The chain is built from TRBV7-2 and TRBJ2-5, with unresolved D. The CDR3 is made up of 11 amino acids. The germline gives CDR1 SGHTA, CDR2 FQGNSA. The ends were cut back, 4 bases at V and 13 bases at J, with 13 bases in the middle. The CDR3 nucleotides are TGTGCCAGCAGCTCCCCCGCCACGGTGTACTTC. Its protein product is CASSSPATVYF.

This clonotype was counted between two and nine times. CDR3 loop: CASSFSELAFF. CDR3 sequence (DNA): TGTGCCAGCAGTTTTTCGGAACTTGCTTTCTTT. V gene TRBV12-3 or TRBV12-4 combines with J gene TRBJ1-1; no definite D call. Trimming pared 3 bases from V and 11 bases from J, leaving 10 bases between. The CDR3 has 11 amino acids.

This chain connects TRBV7-9 to TRBJ2-1; D call uncertain. This CDR3 has 11 residues. The V gene lost 2 bases and the J gene lost 9 bases, with 5 bases spanning the gap. Germline V gene data show CDR1 as SEHNR and CDR2 as FQNEAQ (reference sequence). CDR3 in amino acids: CASSLTSEQFF. DNA for the CDR3: TGTGCCAGCAGCTTAACGTCTGAGCAGTTCTTC. Looking up the rest from reference TRBV7-9 and TRBJ2-1 gives the full variable domain: DTGVSQNPRHKITKRGQNVTFRCDPISEHNRLYWYRQTLGQGPEFLTYFQNEAQLEKSRLLSDRFSAERPKGSFSTLEIQRTEQGDSAMYLCASSLTSEQFFGPGTRLTVL.

At least ten counts were recorded for this clonotype. This chain uses TRBV11-3 with TRBJ2-7; D gene ambiguous. The V end lost 5 bases, the J end lost 2 bases, and 13 bases lay between the germline ends. This CDR3 region has 14 residues. Germline loops: CDR1 SGHNT, CDR2 YENEEA. The CDR3 is CASSPPWAAYEQYF. The CDR3 DNA sequence: TGTGCCAGCAGCCCCCCGTGGGCTGCCTACGAGCAGTACTTC.

This clonotype was seen ten or more times. This chain connects TRBV5-1 to TRBJ1-1; D gene uncertain. Germline V gene data show CDR1 as SGHRS and CDR2 as YFSETQ. Trimming left V 7 bases short and J 1 base short, with 11 bases between. The CDR3 has 13 amino acids. CDR3 nucleotide sequence: TGCGCCAGCTCCAGAATGGGGAACACTGAAGCTTTCTTT. Translated: CASSRMGNTEAFF.

Concerning this clonotype: This is likely a read error, given that the CDR3 carries no conserved phenylalanine or tryptophan at its end. No DNA is shown, since the ends of the CDR3 on it are uncertain; the CDR3 is the one TCRdb lists. The V call is TRBV6-1, the J call TRBJ1-6. The CDR3 spans 14 amino acids, including both terminal residues. The V gene's germline CDR1 is MNHNS and CDR2 SASEGT. This CDR3 reads CASSSGSPSSWGFH.

This clonotype occurred a few times. V gene TRBV6-1 combines with J gene TRBJ1-2; TRBD1 is a possible D gene (5 bases). The CDR3 covers 13 residues. Per germline, CDR1 MNHNS and CDR2 SASEGT. With 1 base removed from V and 4 bases from J, the gap between germline ends came to 7 bases. CDR3 amino acids: CASSEGGRYGYTF. CDR3 in DNA: TGTGCCAGCAGTGAAGGGGGACGCTATGGCTACACCTTC.

This clonotype was counted between two and nine times. The chain links TRBV5-1 to TRBJ2-1; 10 bases are a match to TRBD1. Germline trimming cut 2 bases from V and 4 bases from J; bases unmatched to any gene: 3. Germline CDR1 reads SGHRS; CDR2 reads YFSETQ. The CDR3 covers 15 residues. The CDR3, as DNA: TGCGCCAGCAGCTTCTCGGGACAGGGGTACAATGAGCAGTTCTTC. It translates to CASSFSGQGYNEQFF. The full variable domain, its missing parts supplied by reference TRBV5-1 and TRBJ2-1, is KAGVTQTPRYLIKTRGQQVTLSCSPISGHRSVSWYQQTPGQGLQFLFEYFSETQRNKGNFPGRFSGRQFSNSRSEMNVSTLELGDSALYLCASSFSGQGYNEQFFGPGTRLTVL.

The chain joins TRBV9 to TRBJ2-2; TRBD1 matches at 8 bases. CDR3 size: 17 residues. Trimming at V came to 3 bases and at J to 5 bases, leaving 12 bases not matched to a gene. The V gene's germline CDR1 is SGDLS and CDR2 YYNGEE. CDR3 nucleotide sequence: TGTGCCAGCAGCGATCGACCGGGACAGGTCTCAACCGGGGAGCTGTTTTTT. It codes for CASSDRPGQVSTGELFF.

The table lists this clonotype with many counts. The V call is TRBV10-3, the J call TRBJ2-7; 9 bases align to TRBD2. The V and J ends lost 2 bases and 2 bases, in that order; junction bases with no gene match: 4. This CDR3 is built from 15 residues. From germline, CDR1 is ENHRY and CDR2 SYGVKD. CDR3 sequence reads: CAISEAGLAPYEQYF. In DNA form, the CDR3 reads TGTGCCATCAGTGAGGCGGGACTAGCCCCCTACGAGCAGTACTTC.